These 16 T cell receptor beta chains were all obtained from the same sample, sequenced in a study of cytomegalovirus exposure and HLA in healthy donors. The PCR employed 60 Vbeta primers together with 13 Jbeta primers. The method was immunoSEQ multiplex PCR; TCRdb's version includes in-frame clones alone and lacks a portion of them. Found here are around 79,000 clones, roughly 73% of them singletons; the top ten hold about 16%. Specimen: PBMCs. Source of these receptors: a woman aged 40 to 49 in good health and CMV-seropositive.

V gene TRBV11-1 combines with J gene TRBJ1-1; D is unclear. This CDR3 is built from 14 residues. From germline, CDR1 is SGHAT and CDR2 FQDESV (reference sequence). V lost 3 bases to trimming and J lost 2 bases, with 10 bases between them. The CDR3 DNA reads TGTGCCAGCAGCTTTAAGAGATTAAACACTGAAGCTTTCTTT. Translated, it gives CASSFKRLNTEAFF.

The CDR3 coding sequence is TGTGCCAGCAGCTTGGACGCGGGGGGCACCGGGGAGCTGTTTTTT. This codes for CASSLDAGGTGELFF. J is TRBJ2-2 and V is TRBV5-4, with TRBD2 identical over 8 bases. CDR1 and CDR2 (germline): SGHNT, YYREEE (reference sequence). The CDR3 consists of 15 residues. The ends lost 0 bases at V and 4 bases at J; junction bases unmatched: 2.

The CDR3 loop is CASSLEQLNTEAFF. The CDR3 DNA reads as TGTGCCAGCAGCTTAGAACAGCTGAACACTGAAGCTTTCTTT. The genes are TRBV7-2 and TRBJ1-1, with D hard to call. This CDR3 contains 14 residues. CDR1 and CDR2 from the germline V gene are SGHTA and FQGNSA. V was pared by 1 base and J by 0 bases, with 6 bases between.

This clone has just one count. The chain recombines TRBV5-4 with TRBJ1-1, with D tentatively TRBD1 (6 bases). Trimming shortened V by 7 bases and J by 3 bases, and 10 bases separated the two germline ends. Germline V gene data show CDR1 as SGHNT and CDR2 as YYREEE (reference sequence). CDR3 length equals 12 residues. CDR3 loop: CASEGGDTEAFF. The CDR3 coding sequence is TGTGCCAGCGAGGGGGGGGACACTGAAGCTTTCTTT. The variable domain in full, completed from reference TRBV5-4 and TRBJ1-1, reads ETGVTQSPTHLIKTRGQQVTLRCSSQSGHNTVSWYQQALGQGPQFIFQYYREEENGRGNFPPRFSGLQFPNYSSELNVNALELDDSALYLCASEGGDTEAFFGQGTRLTVV.

The chain has TRBV7-9 and TRBJ2-1; D is perhaps TRBD2 (6 bases). The CDR3 totals 14 residues. V lost 4 bases and J lost 8, with 15 bases in between. Germline CDR1 SEHNR, CDR2 FQNEAQ (reference sequence). In DNA, the CDR3 is TGTGCCAGCAGCTCATCGGGGGACTGGGATGAGCAGTTCTTC. Residues: CASSSSGDWDEQFF.

The chain has TRBV4-3 and TRBJ1-2; D is undetermined. Germline V gene lookup returns CDR1 LGHNA and CDR2 YSLEER. Trimming removed 1 base at V and 4 bases at J, with 13 bases between. The CDR3 consists of 15 residues. CDR3 nucleotide sequence: TGCGCCAGCAGCCAAGTAGGCAGAACTAGCTATGGCTACACCTTC. Encoded protein: CASSQVGRTSYGYTF.

V gene TRBV28 combines with J gene TRBJ2-1; tentative D call: TRBD1 (5 bases). The CDR3 is 14 amino acids. V lost 6 bases, J lost 2 bases, and 11 bases lay in between. The germline gives CDR1 MDHEN, CDR2 SYDVKM. The CDR3 nucleotides are TGTGCCAGCAGAGGGGTTGATCCCTACAATGAGCAGTTCTTC. It yields the protein CASRGVDPYNEQFF.

The chain employs TRBV28 and TRBJ2-3; 7 nucleotides agree with TRBD1. Germline V gives CDR1 MDHEN, CDR2 SYDVKM. V lost 5 bases to trimming and J lost 9 bases; unmatched junction nucleotides: 11. The CDR3 extends over 14 amino acids. The CDR3 protein is CASSPYDRVRTQYF. CDR3 sequence (DNA): TGTGCCAGCAGTCCATACGACAGGGTCAGAACGCAGTATTTT.

J is TRBJ1-2 and V is TRBV10-2, with 8 bases fitting TRBD1. Germline CDR1 is WSHSY and CDR2 is SAAADI. After removal of 5 bases from V and 5 bases from J, the junction contained 4 bases not matched to a gene. CDR3 length: 13 amino acids. The CDR3 DNA sequence: TGCGCCAGCAGTCCGACAGGGGAATATGGCTACACCTTC. This codes for CASSPTGEYGYTF.

This clone was detected only a few times. The genes are TRBV30 and TRBJ2-7; tentative D call: TRBD2 (5 bases). Germline CDR1 is GTSNPN and CDR2 is SVGIG (reference sequence). V was shortened by 0 bases and J by 7 bases, with 13 bases between the two germline ends. CDR3 length: 13 residues. The CDR3 region is CAWSVRPEGEQYF. CDR3 nucleotides: TGTGCCTGGAGTGTTAGACCAGAGGGTGAGCAGTACTTC.

This rearrangement joins TRBV5-1 to TRBJ1-4; no reliable D call. CDR1 and CDR2 (germline): SGHRS, YFSETQ. The germline V and J ends were trimmed by 0 bases and 0 bases, with 12 bases remaining between them. This CDR3 comprises 17 residues. The CDR3, as DNA: TGCGCCAGCAGCTTGGCCGATGAGATTTCAACTAATGAAAAACTGTTTTTT. Translating it yields CASSLADEISTNEKLFF.

The sample holds a few counts of this clone. The rearrangement joins TRBV18 to TRBJ2-6; 7 bases are a match to TRBD1. The CDR3 sequence is 16 residues long. The germline V gene has CDR1 KGHSH and CDR2 LQKENI. Trimming removed 4 bases from V and 2 bases from J; junction bases left unmatched: 5. The CDR3 region is CASSQTTGTGANVLTF. In DNA, the CDR3 is TGTGCCAGCTCACAAACGACAGGGACTGGGGCCAACGTCCTGACTTTC.

V is TRBV7-2 and J is TRBJ2-4, with a weak D call TRBD1 (6 bases). Trimming pared 5 bases from V and 0 bases from J, leaving 11 bases between. The CDR3 sequence is 15 residues long. CDR1 is SGHTA, CDR2 FQGNSA, per germline. The CDR3 sequence: CASSLHREAKNIQYF. CDR3 nucleotide sequence: TGTGCCAGCAGCCTACACAGGGAAGCCAAAAACATTCAGTACTTC.

The V call is TRBV29-1, the J call TRBJ1-2, with unresolved D. V was clipped by 4 bases and J by 9 bases, with 3 bases between them. The CDR3 runs to 8 residues. Germline CDR1 SQVTM, CDR2 ANQGSEA. Here the CDR3 reads CSVGSYTF. The CDR3 bases are TGCAGCGTTGGTAGCTACACCTTC. Variable domain in full (rest from reference TRBV29-1 and TRBJ1-2): SAVISQKPSRDICQRGTSLTIQCQVDSQVTMMFWYRQQPGQSLTLIATANQGSEATYESGFVIDKFPISRPNLTFSTLTVSNMSPEDSSIYLCSVGSYTFGSGTRLTVV.

V and J are TRBV6-6 and TRBJ1-2; possibly TRBD1 for D (6 bases). The CDR3 is 12 residues long. From germline, CDR1 is MNHNY and CDR2 SVGAGI (reference sequence). Trimming cost V 2 bases and J 8 bases, with 9 bases left between them. The CDR3 protein is CASSYRGGGYTF. Written as DNA, the CDR3 is TGTGCCAGCAGTTACAGGGGGGGCGGCTACACCTTC.

This chain uses TRBV19 with TRBJ2-7; the match to TRBD1 covers 7 bases. This CDR3 spans 14 amino acids. Germline CDR1 is LNHDA and CDR2 is SQIVND (reference sequence). The V gene end was trimmed by 3 bases and the J gene end by 2 bases; junction bases not matched to a gene: 4. The CDR3 DNA follows: TGTGCCAGTAGTATGACGGGACAGACCTACGAGCAGTACTTC. Translated: CASSMTGQTYEQYF.